This TCR beta chain was sequenced during a study of blood T cell repertoires in COVID-19. As for the study in general: Acute and convalescent COVID-19 specimens originated in the United States, Italy and Spain. Nucleic acid was either cDNA or gDNA, and it came from T cells, B-cell-depleted T cells, or PBMCs.

Clones were read by immunoSEQ multiplex PCR, and TCRdb kept only the in-frame ones, dropping some. The table shows 190,000 or so clones, with more than 85% occurring only once. The J segment lost 2 bases and the V segment lost 2 bases, leaving 11 bases of the junction unmatched. Per the germline V gene, CDR1 is MNHNS and CDR2 is SASEGT. The CDR3 loop spans 18 amino acids. The TCR comes from a man aged 40-50 years with active or convalescent COVID-19. The chain has TRBV6-1 and TRBJ2-3; 9 bases are shared with TRBD2. The specimen sequenced was peripheral blood. For the CDR3, the DNA is TGTGCCAGCAGTGAAAGACCGGGAGCGGGGGGTCTCACAGATACGCAGTATTTT. It translates to CASSERPGAGGLTDTQYF.